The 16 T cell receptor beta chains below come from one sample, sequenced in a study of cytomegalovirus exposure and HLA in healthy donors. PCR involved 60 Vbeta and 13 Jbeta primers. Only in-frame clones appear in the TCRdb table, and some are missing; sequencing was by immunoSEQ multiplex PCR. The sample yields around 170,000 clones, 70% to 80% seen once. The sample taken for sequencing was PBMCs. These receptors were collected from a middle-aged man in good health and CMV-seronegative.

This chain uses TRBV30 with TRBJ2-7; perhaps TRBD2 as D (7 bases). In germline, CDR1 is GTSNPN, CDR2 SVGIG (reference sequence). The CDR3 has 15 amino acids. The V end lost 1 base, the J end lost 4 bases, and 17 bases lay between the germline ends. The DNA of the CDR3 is TGTGCCTGGAGTGCTCAAACGGGGGGCGGTTACGAGCAGTACTTC. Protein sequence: CAWSAQTGGGYEQYF.

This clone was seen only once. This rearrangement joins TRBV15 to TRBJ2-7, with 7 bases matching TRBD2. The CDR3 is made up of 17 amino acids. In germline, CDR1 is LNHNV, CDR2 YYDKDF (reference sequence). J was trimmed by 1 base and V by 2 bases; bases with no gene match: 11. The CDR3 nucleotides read TGTGCCACCAGCAGACTTATAGCGGGTGGGACTTCCTACGAGCAGTACTTC. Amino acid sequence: CATSRLIAGGTSYEQYF.

This CDR3 reads CASSTGDRAAPSGANVLTF. CDR3 nucleotide sequence: TGTGCCAGCAGTACCGGGGACAGGGCTGCCCCCTCTGGGGCCAACGTCCTGACTTTC. The rearrangement joins TRBV27 to TRBJ2-6; 9 bases map to TRBD1. This CDR3 comprises 19 residues. Germline CDR1 is MNHEY and CDR2 is SMNVEV (reference sequence). Trimming removed 5 bases from V and 0 bases from J; junction bases left unmatched: 11.

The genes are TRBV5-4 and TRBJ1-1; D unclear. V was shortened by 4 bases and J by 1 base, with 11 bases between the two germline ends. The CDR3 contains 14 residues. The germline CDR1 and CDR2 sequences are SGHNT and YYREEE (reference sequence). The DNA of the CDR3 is TGTGCCAGCAGCACGAGCATAGCGAACACTGAAGCTTTCTTT. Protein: CASSTSIANTEAFF.

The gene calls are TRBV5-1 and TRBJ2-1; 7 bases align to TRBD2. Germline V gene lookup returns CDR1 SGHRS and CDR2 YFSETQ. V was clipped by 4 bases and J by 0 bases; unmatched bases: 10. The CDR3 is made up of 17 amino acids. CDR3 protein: CASSLVISGTSYNEQFF. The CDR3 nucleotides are TGCGCCAGCAGCCTTGTCATCAGCGGGACCTCCTACAATGAGCAGTTCTTC.

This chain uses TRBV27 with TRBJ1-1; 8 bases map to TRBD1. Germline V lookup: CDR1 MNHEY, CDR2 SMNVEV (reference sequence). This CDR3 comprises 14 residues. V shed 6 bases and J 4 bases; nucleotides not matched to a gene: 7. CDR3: CASRRQGTGTEAFF. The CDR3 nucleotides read TGTGCCAGCAGGCGACAGGGGACGGGCACTGAAGCTTTCTTT.

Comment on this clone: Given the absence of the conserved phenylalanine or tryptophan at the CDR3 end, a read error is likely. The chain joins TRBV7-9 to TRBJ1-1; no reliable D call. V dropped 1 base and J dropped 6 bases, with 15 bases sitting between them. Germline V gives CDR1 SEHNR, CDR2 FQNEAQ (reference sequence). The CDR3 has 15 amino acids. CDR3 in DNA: TGTGCCAGCAGCTTAGTTGAGGTAGGATATCCTGAAGCTTTCTCT. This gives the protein CASSLVEVGYPEAFS.

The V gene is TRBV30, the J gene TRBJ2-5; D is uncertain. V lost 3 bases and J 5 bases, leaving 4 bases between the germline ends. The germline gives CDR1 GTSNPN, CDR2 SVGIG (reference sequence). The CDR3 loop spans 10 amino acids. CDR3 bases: TGTGCCTGGAGCAGGGAGACCCAGTACTTC. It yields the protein CAWSRETQYF.

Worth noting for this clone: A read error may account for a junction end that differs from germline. The CDR3 DNA reads TGTGCCAGCAGTTTGAGCTCTGGGGCCAACGGCCTGACTTTC. Translating it yields CASSLSSGANGLTF. The genes are TRBV28 and TRBJ2-6; a weak D match, TRBD1 (5 bases). CDR1 is MDHEN, CDR2 SYDVKM, per germline. This CDR3 comprises 14 residues.

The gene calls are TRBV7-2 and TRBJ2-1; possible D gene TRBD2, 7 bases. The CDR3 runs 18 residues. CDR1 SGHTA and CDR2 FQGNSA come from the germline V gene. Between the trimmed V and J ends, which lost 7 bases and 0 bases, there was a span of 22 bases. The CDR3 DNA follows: TGTGCCAGCACCCACATCCTAAAGGGGGAGGGCTCCTACAATGAGCAGTTCTTC. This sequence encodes CASTHILKGEGSYNEQFF.

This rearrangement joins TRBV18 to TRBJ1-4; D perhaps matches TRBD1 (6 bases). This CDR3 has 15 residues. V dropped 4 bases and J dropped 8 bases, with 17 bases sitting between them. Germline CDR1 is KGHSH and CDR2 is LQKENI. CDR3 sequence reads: CASSRGQTSGEKLFF. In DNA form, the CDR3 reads TGTGCCAGCTCACGAGGACAGACCTCGGGGGAAAAACTGTTTTTT.

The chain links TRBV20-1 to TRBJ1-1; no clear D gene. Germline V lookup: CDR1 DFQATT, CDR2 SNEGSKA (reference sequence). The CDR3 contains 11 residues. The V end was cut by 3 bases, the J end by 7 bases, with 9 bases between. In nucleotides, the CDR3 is TGCAGTGCTAGTCGGGGAGGTGAAGCTTTCTTT. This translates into CSASRGGEAFF.

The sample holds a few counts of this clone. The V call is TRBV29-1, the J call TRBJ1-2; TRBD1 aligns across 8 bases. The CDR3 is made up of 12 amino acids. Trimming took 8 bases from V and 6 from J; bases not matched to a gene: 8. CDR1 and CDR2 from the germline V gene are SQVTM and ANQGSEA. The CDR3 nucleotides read TGCAGCACCCCGGACAGGGTGGATGGCTACACCTTC. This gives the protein CSTPDRVDGYTF.

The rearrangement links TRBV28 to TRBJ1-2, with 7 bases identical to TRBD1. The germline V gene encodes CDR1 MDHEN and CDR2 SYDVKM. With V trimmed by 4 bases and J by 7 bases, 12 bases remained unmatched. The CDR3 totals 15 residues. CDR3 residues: CASSYQDRPHSGYTF. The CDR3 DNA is TGTGCCAGCAGTTACCAGGACAGGCCTCATAGTGGCTACACCTTC.

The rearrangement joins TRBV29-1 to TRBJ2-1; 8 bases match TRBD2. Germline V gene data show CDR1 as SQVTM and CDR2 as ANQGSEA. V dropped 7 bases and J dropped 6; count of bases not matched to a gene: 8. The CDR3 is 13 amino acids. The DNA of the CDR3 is TGCAGCGCGGGACTAGTCAATGTCAATGAGCAGTTCTTC. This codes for CSAGLVNVNEQFF.

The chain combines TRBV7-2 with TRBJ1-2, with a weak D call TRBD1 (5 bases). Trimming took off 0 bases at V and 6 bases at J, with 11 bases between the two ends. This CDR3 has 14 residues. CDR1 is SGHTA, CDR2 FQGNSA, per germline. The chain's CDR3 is CASSLARGGDGYTF. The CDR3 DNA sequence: TGTGCCAGCAGCTTAGCGCGGGGGGGGGATGGCTACACCTTC.